The 10 T cell receptor beta chains below all came from one sample that was sequenced in a study of shared clonotypes between healthy human individuals. Profiling relied on immunoSEQ multiplex PCR, and the TCRdb table lists in-frame clones only, not all of them. The data show around 600,000 clones, 97% seen once. Sequencing was performed on naive CD4+ T cells sorted from blood. The subset is: CD45RA+ positively selected. The receptors were sampled from a woman younger than 45 in good health.

This chain links TRBV7-3 with TRBJ2-5; 10 bases are shared with TRBD1. CDR1 and CDR2 from the germline V gene are SGHTA and FQGTGA. J was trimmed by 2 bases and V by 5 bases; bases with no gene match: 2. CDR3 length: 14 amino acids. Here the CDR3 reads CASSRDRGQETQYF. The CDR3 coding sequence is TGTGCCAGCAGCCGGGACAGGGGACAAGAGACCCAGTACTTC. Full variable domain (missing parts from reference TRBV7-3 and TRBJ2-5): GAGVSQTPSNKVTEKGKYVELRCDPISGHTALYWYRQSLGQGPEFLIYFQGTGAADDSGLPNDRFFAVRPEGSVSTLKIQRTERGDSAVYLCASSRDRGQETQYFGPGTRLLVL.

The chain couples TRBV19 to TRBJ2-3, with D possibly being TRBD2 (5 bases). V was trimmed by 5 bases and J by 0 bases, leaving 18 bases between them. This CDR3 contains 17 residues. Germline CDR1 reads LNHDA; CDR2 reads SQIVND (reference sequence). This CDR3 is CASSPLEGTLSTDTQYF. DNA for the CDR3: TGTGCCAGTAGTCCCCTCGAGGGAACCCTAAGCACAGATACGCAGTATTTT. The full variable domain, with the rest looked up from reference TRBV19 and TRBJ2-3, is DGGITQSPKYLFRKEGQNVTLSCEQNLNHDAMYWYRQDPGQGLRLIYYSQIVNDFQKGDIAEGYSVSREKKESFPLTVTSAQKNPTAFYLCASSPLEGTLSTDTQYFGPGTRLTVL.

The J gene is TRBJ2-7, the V gene TRBV4-2; D gene uncertain. Trimming stripped 0 bases from V and 1 base from J, with 7 bases between. The CDR3 runs 14 residues. Germline V CDR1 and CDR2: LGHNA, YNFKEQ. CDR3 nucleotides: TGTGCCAGCAGCCAAGACCTAGTTTCCTACGAGCAGTACTTC. Its protein is CASSQDLVSYEQYF.

This clone appeared once. The V gene is TRBV2, the J gene TRBJ2-7; 8 bases align to TRBD2. Germline V CDR1 and CDR2: SNHLY, FYNNEI. The junction had 6 bases not matched to a gene; V was cut back by 7 bases and J by 1 base. This CDR3 is built from 14 residues. The CDR3 loop is CASTSSSGSYEQYF. The DNA of the CDR3 is TGTGCCAGCACCTCCTCTAGCGGGTCCTACGAGCAGTACTTC.

The chain combines TRBV11-3 with TRBJ2-2; possible D gene TRBD2, 5 bases. CDR1 SGHNT and CDR2 YENEEA come from the germline V gene. With 1 base removed from V and 3 bases from J, the gap between germline ends came to 15 bases. The CDR3 sequence is 17 residues long. The CDR3 nucleotides read TGTGCCAGCAGCTTAGCTCCGGGAAAGAGGGACACCGGGGAGCTGTTTTTT. Translated, it gives CASSLAPGKRDTGELFF. Complete variable domain (other parts from reference TRBV11-3 and TRBJ2-2): EAGVVQSPRYKIIEKKQPVAFWCNPISGHNTLYWYLQNLGQGPELLIRYENEEAVDDSQLPKDRFSAERLKGVDSTLKIQPAELGDSAVYLCASSLAPGKRDTGELFFGEGSRLTVL.

This chain joins TRBV10-3 and TRBJ1-2, with no clear D. In germline, CDR1 is ENHRY, CDR2 SYGVKD. The CDR3 totals 15 residues. V lost 3 bases, J lost 8 bases, and 19 bases lay in between. The CDR3 DNA follows: TGTGCCATCAGTGATGGAGGCAGGTACTCATACGGCTACACCTTC. Protein product: CAISDGGRYSYGYTF.

This chain joins TRBV4-2 and TRBJ2-2, with 9 bases identical to TRBD1. V lost 5 bases and J lost 0; bases outside the gene matches: 4. Germline V gives CDR1 LGHNA, CDR2 YNFKEQ. The CDR3 is 16 residues long. For the CDR3, the DNA is TGTGCCAGCAGCTTACGGACAGGGGCGAACACCGGGGAGCTGTTTTTT. This encodes CASSLRTGANTGELFF.

The chain links TRBV5-6 to TRBJ2-7; D possibly matches TRBD1 or TRBD2 (5 bases each). This CDR3 is built from 15 residues. Germline assignment: CDR1 SGHDT and CDR2 YYEEEE. V was cut by 4 bases and J by 6 bases, with 20 bases left in between. CDR3: CASSASGTPALEQYF. The CDR3 DNA follows: TGTGCCAGCAGCGCATCCGGGACCCCCGCCCTCGAGCAGTACTTC.

The J gene is TRBJ2-3, the V gene TRBV28; possible D gene TRBD2, 5 bases. The V and J ends lost 7 bases and 7 bases respectively, with 15 bases between them. The CDR3 consists of 13 residues. Germline V CDR1 and CDR2: MDHEN, SYDVKM. The CDR3: CASTSPGLNTQYF. The DNA for the CDR3 is TGTGCCAGCACTTCCCCCGGACTGAATACGCAGTATTTT.

Note on this clone: The same CDR3 can be traced to other DNA sequences in this sample. The rearrangement joins TRBV19 to TRBJ2-1; 15 bases line up with TRBD2. This CDR3 contains 18 residues. V shed 4 bases, J shed 0 bases, and the junction held 4 bases outside the gene matches. The germline gives CDR1 LNHDA, CDR2 SQIVND (reference sequence). The CDR3 sequence is CASSRGLAGGSSYNEQFF. CDR3 DNA: TGTGCCAGTAGTAGGGGACTAGCGGGAGGAAGCTCCTACAATGAGCAGTTCTTC.